A single sample is the source of the 13 T cell receptor beta chains below, sequenced in a study of regulatory T cells in long-lasting Graves disease (dated by TCRdb to the early 2020s). Libraries were prepared through multiplex PCR. The data were produced on an Illumina HiSeq 4000. TCR beta libraries were built with iRepertoire HTBI primers and Arm-PCR amplification of CDR3 regions. In-frame beta chains were kept once TCRdb had trimmed the public reads at Q25 with fastp and called clones with MiXCR. Every entry covers one CDR3 protein and lists the most common genes and DNA from its rows. The sample table holds hundreds of thousands of distinct CDR3 sequences, of which 30% were seen once. The biggest ten clones account for roughly 40% of the sample. The time point label, as the study defines it: persistent/refractory GD, antithyroid drugs over 5 years with positive TRAb. For both TCR sequencing and RNA sequencing, RNA was extracted from PBMCs using TRIzol.

The source material was peripheral blood mononuclear cells (PBMCs), sampled when the disease was refractory, from a patient treated with antithyroid drugs. The source is a female donor with Graves disease.

This clonotype was detected a few times. This chain joins TRBV5-1 and TRBJ2-7, with 12 bases fitting TRBD2. V lost 0 bases and J lost 5; bases outside the gene matches: 9. CDR1 and CDR2 (germline): SGHRS, YFSETQ. The CDR3 covers 17 residues. DNA of the CDR3: TGCGCCAGCAGCTTGGGACTAGCGGGAGATGGATTCAACGAGCAGTACTTC. Amino acids: CASSLGLAGDGFNEQYF.

This clonotype was observed many times. The chain recombines TRBV20-1 with TRBJ2-5, with unresolved D. The germline V and J ends were trimmed by 3 bases and 5 bases, with 13 bases remaining between them. This CDR3 has 13 residues. CDR1 and CDR2 (germline): DFQATT, SNEGSKA (reference sequence). CDR3 in DNA: TGCAGTGCTAGGGATCTAGGAGCGGAGACCCAGTACTTC. Translation: CSARDLGAETQYF.

This clonotype occurred many times. The chain links TRBV28 to TRBJ1-1; 8 nucleotides line up with TRBD1. The CDR3 runs 18 residues. The ends lost 8 bases at V and 1 base at J; junction bases unmatched: 18. The germline CDR1 and CDR2 sequences are MDHEN and SYDVKM. For the CDR3, the DNA is TGTGCCAGCCCCCGAGGGCGGCAGGGGGCAATCCAGAACACTGAAGCTTTCTTT. Protein sequence: CASPRGRQGAIQNTEAFF.

This clonotype has more than one count but fewer than ten. The chain has TRBV27 and TRBJ2-7; 9 nucleotides match TRBD1. The CDR3 covers 15 residues. Germline loops: CDR1 MNHEY, CDR2 SMNVEV (reference sequence). J gave up 2 bases and V 5 bases, and 7 bases lay outside the gene matches. CDR3 DNA: TGTGCCAGCAGTCGAACCTGGACAGGGGCCTACGAGCAGTACTTC. Its translation: CASSRTWTGAYEQYF.

This clonotype was observed at least ten times. V and J are TRBV2 and TRBJ1-2; D is ambiguous. Trimming took 8 bases from V and 8 from J, leaving 9 bases between them. The germline V gene has CDR1 SNHLY and CDR2 FYNNEI. This CDR3 contains 10 residues. As DNA, the CDR3 is TGTGCCAGCTATTTCTGGGGCTACACCTTC. It translates to CASYFWGYTF. The variable domain in full, with the rest retrieved from reference TRBV2 and TRBJ1-2, is EPEVTQTPSHQVTQMGQEVILRCVPISNHLYFYWYRQILGQKVEFLVSFYNNEISEKSEIFDDQFSVERPDGSNFTLKIRSTKLEDSAMYFCASYFWGYTFGSGTRLTVV.

This clonotype was counted a few times. This chain links TRBV12-3 or TRBV12-4 with TRBJ2-1, with TRBD2 as a possible D gene (5 bases). The V end lost 5 bases, the J end lost 6 bases, and 17 bases lay between the germline ends. CDR3 size: 15 residues. This CDR3 is CASSARHIEGNEQFF. The CDR3 region has the DNA TGTGCCAGCAGTGCCCGACATATCGAGGGCAATGAGCAGTTCTTC.

V is TRBV6-2 or TRBV6-3 and J is TRBJ1-1; 10 bases agree with TRBD1. The CDR3 extends over 15 amino acids. The V gene end was trimmed by 3 bases and the J gene end by 4 bases; junction bases not matched to a gene: 5. Germline CDR1 reads MNHEY; CDR2 reads SVGEGT. The CDR3 reads CASSYGTGVSTEAFF. CDR3 coding DNA: TGTGCCAGCAGTTATGGGACAGGGGTGAGCACTGAAGCTTTCTTT.

This clonotype turned up a few times. V and J are TRBV5-6 and TRBJ2-2; no firm D call. The germline V and J ends were trimmed by 0 bases and 6 bases, with 12 bases remaining between them. This CDR3 has 15 amino acids. Per germline, CDR1 SGHDT and CDR2 YYEEEE. DNA of the CDR3: TGTGCCAGCAGCTTGGGGGTGTTCGTGGCCGGGGAGCTGTTTTTT. Residues: CASSLGVFVAGELFF.

This clonotype showed up many times. The V gene is TRBV28, the J gene TRBJ1-1, with a tentative D call TRBD1 (5 bases). The CDR3 is 12 amino acids. Trimming pared 3 bases from V and 6 bases from J, leaving 8 bases between. From germline, CDR1 is MDHEN and CDR2 SYDVKM. The CDR3 bases are TGTGCCAGCAGTTTTGGGGCTCCTGAAGCTTTCTTT. Translating it yields CASSFGAPEAFF.

This clonotype has ten or more counts. The J gene is TRBJ1-4, the V gene TRBV28; D gene unclear. The CDR3 contains 11 residues. Germline values: CDR1 MDHEN, CDR2 SYDVKM. Trimming stripped 6 bases from V and 8 bases from J, with 7 bases between. CDR3 sequence reads: CASRVKEKLFF. Written as DNA, the CDR3 is TGTGCCAGCAGAGTTAAAGAAAAACTGTTTTTT. Full variable domain (remainder filled in from reference TRBV28 and TRBJ1-4): DVKVTQSSRYLVKRTGEKVFLECVQDMDHENMFWYRQDPGLGLRLIYFSYDVKMKEKGDIPEGYSVSREKKERFSLILESASTNQTSMYLCASRVKEKLFFGSGTQLSVL.

This clonotype has ten or more counts. The chain uses TRBV28 and TRBJ1-2, with D hard to call. The CDR3 is 14 residues long. The germline gives CDR1 MDHEN, CDR2 SYDVKM. The ends were cut back, 0 bases at V and 3 bases at J, with 8 bases in the middle. CDR3 nucleotides: TGTGCCAGCAGTTTATGGGAGGGTTACTATGGCTACACCTTC. It encodes CASSLWEGYYGYTF.

V gene TRBV5-1 combines with J gene TRBJ2-7, with D possibly matching TRBD2 (6 bases). V lost 0 bases to trimming and J lost 0 bases, with 10 bases between them. This CDR3 spans 15 amino acids. Germline loops: CDR1 SGHRS, CDR2 YFSETQ. Here the CDR3 DNA reads TGCGCCAGCAGCTTGGAGCTAGCGAGCTCCTACGAGCAGTACTTC. Residues: CASSLELASSYEQYF.

This chain links TRBV7-2 with TRBJ1-1; weak D call: TRBD1 (5 bases). The CDR3 totals 14 residues. The V and J ends lost 7 bases and 5 bases respectively, with 17 bases between them. The germline V gene has CDR1 SGHTA and CDR2 FQGNSA. In DNA form, the CDR3 reads TGTGCCAGCAACATAGACAGTGGGGGTACTGAAGCTTTCTTT. Amino acid sequence: CASNIDSGGTEAFF.